This T cell receptor beta chain was obtained from a study of cytomegalovirus exposure and HLA in healthy donors. At the level of the study: Genetic ancestry analysis placed around four fifths of the approximately 390 donors that were genotyped in the Caucasian-associated cluster. General study findings and limits: Earlier findings revealed that most TCR beta V segments proved productive either about 90% or about 30% of the time. The authors listed 180 or so TCR beta chains as cytomegalovirus-associated.

Turning to this clone: The target antigen is unknown.

V was cut by 8 bases and J by 7 bases, with 11 bases left in between. Germline V CDR1 and CDR2: SNHLY, FYNNEI. The CDR3 length is 11 residues. It was with 60 Vbeta and 13 Jbeta primers that the PCR ran. Repertoires were generated with immunoSEQ multiplex PCR, while TCRdb's copy carries only in-frame clones and drops some. The profile shows fewer than 95,000 clones, approximately 64% of them singletons. J is TRBJ1-1 and V is TRBV2; TRBD1 is a possible D gene (5 bases). Sequencing was carried out using PBMCs. The clonotype originates from a woman aged 50 to 65 in good health and CMV-seropositive. As DNA, the CDR3 is TGTGCCAGCGACCCCCAGGGTGAAGCTTTCTTT. It translates to CASDPQGEAFF. The full variable domain, its missing parts supplied by reference TRBV2 and TRBJ1-1, is EPEVTQTPSHQVTQMGQEVILRCVPISNHLYFYWYRQILGQKVEFLVSFYNNEISEKSEIFDDQFSVERPDGSNFTLKIRSTKLEDSAMYFCASDPQGEAFFGQGTRLTVV.